The sequence of this T cell receptor beta chain was determined in a study of STAT5B mutations in CD4+ large granular lymphocyte leukemia (dated by TCRdb to about 2022). For the study in its entirety: Among the healthy controls, the CDR3 'QG' motif was associated with a particular HLA allele. TCRbeta repertoires of CD4+ T-cell large granular lymphocyte leukemia patients were compared with those of healthy blood donors. The purity of purified fractions was confirmed by flow cytometry on FACSCanto II or FACSVerse to exceed 95% among lymphocytes.

What the research found in general, with its limitations: The main leukemic clonotypes were found to be private to each patient, although over 20% of the main leukemic clonotypes were detected at low frequency in the non-leukemic repertoires of other patients. Data were not HLA-matched; higher clonality in CD4+ versus CD8+ T-LGLL could reflect the relatively small sample size. CD4-sorted patient repertoires appeared more clonal than healthy CD4+ repertoires, and this difference persisted after removing the putative leukemic clones. TRBV06-family usage was enriched among the top patient clones (8/27) compared with healthy controls (2/35).

The CDR3, cysteine through phenylalanine, is 14 amino acids long. Solely the CDR3 DNA is kept, with 42 bases framed from the first base. V lost 5 bases and J lost 6 bases; the stretch between them is 16 bases long. CDR1 is given as SEHNR and CDR2 as FQNEAQ, both from the germline V gene (reference sequence). The healthy controls were over 30 blood donors, and the buffy coats of these donors were supplied by the Finnish Red Cross blood service. All TCR-sequenced material derived from peripheral blood: patient blood samples and healthy donor buffy coats. Ficoll-Hypaque gradient centrifugation was used to isolate peripheral blood mononuclear cells. CD4+ cells were purified magnetically from the buffy coats of healthy controls. The Gentra Puregene Cell and Tissue kit was used for genomic DNA extraction, and quantification was performed on a Qubit 2.0 fluorometer. This clone has a handful of counts. What this receptor recognizes is not known. Base-call qualities are not available, and no considerably larger clone is one nucleotide away.

The immunoSEQ assay at survey resolution was applied to genomic DNA for sequencing of TCRbeta rearrangements. The study's processing was this. In the TCR sequencing data, the lowest productive clonotype frequency that could be detected was 2.59 x 10-5. Only productive TCRbeta rearrangements, defined as complete and in-frame sequences, were included in the analyses. Simpson clonality, calculated in the immunoSEQ Analyzer version 3.0, was used as the measure of sample clonality. Clones were grouped by frequency into very rare, small, medium, large (1-20%) or hyperexpanded (>20%) categories. Generation probabilities were estimated with OLGA 1.2.3, V-gene circos plots were made with VDJtools, specificities were looked up in VDJdb, and CDR3 motifs were identified with GLIPH. This immuneACCESS table, as held by TCRdb, lists in-frame sequences with V and J called but not all clones. Of the missing ones, under half trace to an unresolved V gene in checked studies; the others have no known cause. Clone size and the V and J calls come from that table; the DNA yielded D and trimming. Across this sample there are tens of thousands of clones, with about two thirds seen only once. In total, the top ten clones hold about 0.6% of the sample.

The material sequenced was CD4+ T cells from blood buffy coats. This receptor was taken from a human donor in good health. The rearrangement combines TRBV7-9 with TRBJ1-1; TRBD1 is perhaps the D gene, given 5 matching bases. The CDR3 protein: CASSPRVGGAEAFF. The DNA sequence is TGTGCCAGCAGCCCCAGGGTCGGGGGAGCTGAAGCTTTCTTT.